The sequence of this T cell receptor (beta chain) was determined in a study of blood T cells in healthy people across ages. For the second PCR, which ran for roughly 6 to 12 cycles, a sample-barcoded 5' primer and a J-beta primer mix were used. Each CDR3 protein is one row after TCRdb ran MiXCR on the 5' RACE reads. The repertoire holds fewer than 650,000 distinct CDR3 sequences, with 25% to 35% as singletons. The same data also contributed to another study, on T cells of mothers and their children.

Sequencing used blood. This TCR came from a boy aged 2-15 years in good health.

The CDR3 DNA sequence: TGTGCCAGCAGCCGGACAGGGGTCGGCTATGGCTACACCTTC. Protein product: CASSRTGVGYGYTF. V gene TRBV6-5 combines with J gene TRBJ1-2; TRBD1 matches at 9 bases. Germline CDR1 is MNHEY and CDR2 is SVGAGI. V lost 6 bases, J lost 4 bases, and 6 bases stayed unmatched. CDR3 length: 14 residues.